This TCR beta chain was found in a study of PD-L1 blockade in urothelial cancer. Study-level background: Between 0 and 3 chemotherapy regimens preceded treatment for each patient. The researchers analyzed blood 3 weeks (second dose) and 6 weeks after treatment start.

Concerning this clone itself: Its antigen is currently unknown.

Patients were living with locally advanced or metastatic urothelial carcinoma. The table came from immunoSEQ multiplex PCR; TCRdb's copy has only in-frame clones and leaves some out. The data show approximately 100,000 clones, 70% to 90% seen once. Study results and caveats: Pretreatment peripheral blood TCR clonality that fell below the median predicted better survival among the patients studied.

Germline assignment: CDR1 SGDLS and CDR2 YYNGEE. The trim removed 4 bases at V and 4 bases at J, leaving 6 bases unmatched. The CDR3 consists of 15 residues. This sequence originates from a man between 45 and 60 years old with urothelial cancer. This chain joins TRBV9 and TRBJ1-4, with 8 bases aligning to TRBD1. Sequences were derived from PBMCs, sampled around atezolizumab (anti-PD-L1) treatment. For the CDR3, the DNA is TGTGCCAGCAGCTTCCAGGGGGCTGGTAATGAAAAACTGTTTTTT. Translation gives CASSFQGAGNEKLFF. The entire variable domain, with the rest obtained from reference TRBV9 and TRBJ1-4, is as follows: DSGVTQTPKHLITATGQRVTLRCSPRSGDLSVYWYQQSLDQGLQFLIQYYNGEERAKGNILERFSAQQFPDLHSELNLSSLELGDSALYFCASSFQGAGNEKLFFGSGTQLSVL.